A single sample gave rise to the 9 T cell receptor beta chains below, sequenced in a study of blood T cell repertoires in COVID-19. The method was immunoSEQ multiplex PCR; TCRdb's version includes in-frame clones alone and lacks a portion of them. The sample holds some 250,000 clones, 83% seen once. Sequenced sample: peripheral blood. These receptor sequences come from a man between 35 and 55 years old with active or convalescent COVID-19.

The rearrangement joins TRBV27 to TRBJ2-3; 8 bases align to TRBD2. Germline lookup yields CDR1 MNHEY and CDR2 SMNVEV (reference sequence). Trimming removed 5 bases from V and 2 bases from J; junction bases left unmatched: 9. This CDR3 comprises 16 residues. The CDR3 loop reads CASSPVLAVNTDTQYF. CDR3 nucleotides: TGTGCCAGCAGTCCAGTACTAGCGGTAAACACAGATACGCAGTATTTT.

The genes are TRBV18 and TRBJ1-5, with a weak D call TRBD1 (6 bases). The CDR3 is 13 residues long. The ends were cut back, 8 bases at V and 2 bases at J, with 10 bases in the middle. Germline V CDR1 and CDR2: KGHSH, LQKENI. The CDR3 bases are TGTGCCAGCCTACAGGGTCGCAATCAGCCCCAGCATTTT. It codes for CASLQGRNQPQHF.

The table lists this clone with a count of one. The J gene is TRBJ2-7, the V gene TRBV27, with TRBD1 identical over 7 bases. CDR1 is MNHEY and CDR2 is SMNVEV in the germline V gene (reference sequence). V dropped 4 bases and J dropped 5; count of bases not matched to a gene: 11. The CDR3 extends over 15 amino acids. DNA for the CDR3: TGTGCCAGCAGTTACAGGGGACCCCTCGTCGACGAGCAGTACTTC. Protein sequence: CASSYRGPLVDEQYF.

This clone was counted once. The rearrangement joins TRBV5-1 to TRBJ1-6; TRBD1 aligns across 9 bases. Germline V gene lookup returns CDR1 SGHRS and CDR2 YFSETQ. This CDR3 spans 14 amino acids. J was trimmed by 7 bases and V by 4 bases; bases with no gene match: 3. The CDR3 sequence is CASSRDRDNSPLHF. The CDR3 DNA is TGCGCCAGCAGCCGGGACAGGGACAATTCACCCCTCCACTTT. Combining the CDR3 with reference TRBV5-1 and TRBJ1-6 gives the whole variable domain KAGVTQTPRYLIKTRGQQVTLSCSPISGHRSVSWYQQTPGQGLQFLFEYFSETQRNKGNFPGRFSGRQFSNSRSEMNVSTLELGDSALYLCASSRDRDNSPLHFGNGTRLTVT.

The rearrangement links TRBV28 to TRBJ1-5; no clear D gene. The V gene lost 1 base and the J gene lost 5 bases, with 3 bases spanning the gap. There are 12 residues in the CDR3. CDR1 is MDHEN, CDR2 SYDVKM, per germline. CDR3 nucleotide sequence: TGTGCCAGCAGTTTATCGGATCAGCCCCAGCATTTT. It yields the protein CASSLSDQPQHF. The full variable domain, rest sourced from reference TRBV28 and TRBJ1-5, is DVKVTQSSRYLVKRTGEKVFLECVQDMDHENMFWYRQDPGLGLRLIYFSYDVKMKEKGDIPEGYSVSREKKERFSLILESASTNQTSMYLCASSLSDQPQHFGDGTRLSIL.

The chain uses TRBV4-1 and TRBJ2-2; 7 bases align to TRBD2. CDR3 size: 16 residues. The J segment lost 4 bases and the V segment lost 0 bases, leaving 5 bases of the junction unmatched. Germline assignment: CDR1 MGHRA and CDR2 YSYEKL. The CDR3 nucleotides are TGCGCCAGCAGCCAAGAGAGCGGGGCCATCACCGGGGAGCTGTTTTTT. Residues: CASSQESGAITGELFF.

This chain uses TRBV11-3 with TRBJ2-5, with D perhaps matching TRBD2 (7 bases). V gave up 1 base and J gave up 3 bases, with 15 bases separating them. The CDR3 totals 16 residues. Germline lookup yields CDR1 SGHNT and CDR2 YENEEA. CDR3 loop: CASSLGGRGAEETQYF. As DNA, the CDR3 is TGTGCCAGCAGCTTAGGAGGCCGGGGGGCCGAAGAGACCCAGTACTTC.

This rearrangement joins TRBV25-1 to TRBJ1-6; no clear D. With 3 bases removed from V and 3 bases from J, the gap between germline ends came to 3 bases. This CDR3 has 13 residues. Germline V gives CDR1 MGHDK, CDR2 SYGVNS. Here the CDR3 DNA reads TGTGCCAGCAGTGATCTCTATAATTCACCCCTCCACTTT. It specifies CASSDLYNSPLHF.

A word on this clone: Other DNA sequences from this sample encode an identical CDR3 as well. The chain combines TRBV3-1 (or the pseudogene TRBV3-2) with TRBJ2-7; 11 bases are a match to TRBD2. The germline CDR1 and CDR2 sequences are LGHDT and YNNKEL (reference sequence). V lost 8 bases, J lost 2 bases, and 8 bases stayed unmatched. There are 15 residues in the CDR3. The CDR3, as DNA: TGTGCCAGCGGACGAATAGCGGGAGGGCCCTACGAGCAGTACTTC. Its protein is CASGRIAGGPYEQYF.